The next 20 T cell receptor beta chains were all read from a single sample in a study of cytomegalovirus exposure and HLA in healthy donors. Sequencing was performed with immunoSEQ multiplex PCR; in TCRdb, only in-frame clones are kept and a portion is missing. The table shows roughly 260,000 clones, with about 86% occurring only once. The specimen sequenced was PBMCs. Every receptor here comes from a man aged 18 to 30 in good health and CMV-seronegative.

The chain carries TRBV5-6 and TRBJ2-7, with a tentative D call TRBD1 (6 bases). The germline CDR1 and CDR2 sequences are SGHDT and YYEEEE. Trimming removed 2 bases at V and 2 bases at J, with 8 bases between. This CDR3 comprises 13 residues. CDR3 sequence reads: CASSLQGPYEQYF. The CDR3 DNA sequence: TGTGCCAGCAGCTTACAGGGACCCTACGAGCAGTACTTC.

This chain uses TRBV7-9 with TRBJ2-2, with D tentatively TRBD1 (6 bases). The CDR3 loop spans 14 amino acids. The germline CDR1 and CDR2 sequences are SEHNR and FQNEAQ (reference sequence). V was trimmed by 5 bases and J by 5 bases, leaving 12 bases between them. The CDR3 region has the DNA TGTGCCAGCAGCCCAACACAGGGAACCGGGGAGCTGTTTTTT. Translation: CASSPTQGTGELFF. Full variable domain (rest looked up from reference TRBV7-9 and TRBJ2-2): DTGVSQNPRHKITKRGQNVTFRCDPISEHNRLYWYRQTLGQGPEFLTYFQNEAQLEKSRLLSDRFSAERPKGSFSTLEIQRTEQGDSAMYLCASSPTQGTGELFFGEGSRLTVL.

This chain uses TRBV4-1 with TRBJ2-1; 8 bases line up with TRBD1. This CDR3 has 14 residues. Germline CDR1 and CDR2: MGHRA and YSYEKL. V was clipped by 2 bases and J by 9 bases; unmatched bases: 6. This CDR3 reads CASSQMFGTGEQFF. The CDR3 DNA sequence: TGCGCCAGCAGCCAAATGTTTGGGACAGGTGAGCAGTTCTTC.

The chain couples TRBV11-2 to TRBJ2-7; 10 bases match TRBD2. The germline gives CDR1 SGHAT, CDR2 FQNNGV. The CDR3 sequence is 15 residues long. The J segment lost 4 bases and the V segment lost 5 bases, leaving 8 bases of the junction unmatched. CDR3 bases: TGTGCCAGCAGCCCCAGACTAGCGGGCCTATACGAGCAGTACTTC. Protein sequence: CASSPRLAGLYEQYF.

Here the CDR3 reads CASSLARGISGANVLTF. The CDR3 nucleotides read TGTGCCAGCAGCTTAGCCCGGGGGATCTCTGGGGCCAACGTCCTGACTTTC. The genes are TRBV7-9 and TRBJ2-6; possible D gene TRBD2, 6 bases. CDR3 length: 17 amino acids. Trimming left V 0 bases short and J 0 bases short, with 9 bases between. Germline CDR1 reads SEHNR; CDR2 reads FQNEAQ (reference sequence).

This clone was seen just once. The chain has TRBV27 and TRBJ2-1, with 15 bases aligning to TRBD2. This CDR3 spans 18 amino acids. Per the germline V gene, CDR1 is MNHEY and CDR2 is SMNVEV (reference sequence). Trimming removed 5 bases from V and 8 bases from J; junction bases left unmatched: 13. This chain's CDR3 is CASSLNPPRTSGGDEQFF. CDR3 coding DNA: TGTGCCAGCAGTCTAAACCCACCACGGACTAGCGGGGGGGATGAGCAGTTCTTC.

This chain joins TRBV6-1 and TRBJ2-5; D is uncertain. The CDR3 has 15 amino acids. CDR1 is MNHNS, CDR2 SASEGT, per germline. V was trimmed by 6 bases and J by 0 bases, leaving 14 bases between them. The CDR3 here is CASRRSPRDQETQYF. CDR3 DNA: TGTGCCAGCAGACGCAGCCCTAGAGACCAAGAGACCCAGTACTTC.

The chain combines TRBV5-1 with TRBJ2-7; the D gene is possibly TRBD1 (6 bases). The CDR3 covers 15 residues. Germline values: CDR1 SGHRS, CDR2 YFSETQ. V was clipped by 4 bases and J by 0 bases, with 14 bases between them. The CDR3 loop is CASSKDSSSSYEQYF. The CDR3 nucleotides read TGCGCCAGCAGCAAGGACAGTAGTAGCTCCTACGAGCAGTACTTC.

This clone occurred once. V and J are TRBV30 and TRBJ2-1; D ambiguous. The V gene's germline CDR1 is GTSNPN and CDR2 SVGIG (reference sequence). Trimming shortened V by 5 bases and J by 0 bases, and 11 bases separated the two germline ends. The CDR3 contains 14 residues. CDR3 coding DNA: TGTGCCTGGGTACCACCGAGCTCCTACAATGAGCAGTTCTTC. This sequence encodes CAWVPPSSYNEQFF. The entire variable domain, with the rest obtained from reference TRBV30 and TRBJ2-1, is as follows: SQTIHQWPATLVQPVGSPLSLECTVEGTSNPNLYWYRQAAGRGLQLLFYSVGIGQISSEVPQNLSASRPQDRQFILSSKKLLLSDSGFYLCAWVPPSSYNEQFFGPGTRLTVL.

The J gene is TRBJ2-7, the V gene TRBV5-1; 10 bases are shared with TRBD1. Germline assignment: CDR1 SGHRS and CDR2 YFSETQ. CDR3 length: 15 amino acids. Trimming took 2 bases from V and 5 from J; bases not matched to a gene: 7. CDR3 loop: CASSFISGTGDEQYF. In DNA, the CDR3 is TGCGCCAGCAGCTTTATTTCCGGGACAGGGGACGAGCAGTACTTC.

This clone was observed a few times. Distinct nucleotide sequences in the sample also encode this CDR3. The chain joins TRBV28 to TRBJ1-3; perhaps TRBD1 as D (5 bases). The germline gives CDR1 MDHEN, CDR2 SYDVKM. Between the trimmed V and J ends, which lost 4 bases and 0 bases, there was a span of 7 bases. This CDR3 has 14 amino acids. The CDR3 loop reads CASSSRGSGNTIYF. For the CDR3, the DNA is TGTGCCAGCAGTTCAAGGGGCTCTGGAAACACCATATATTTT.

This chain uses TRBV10-3 with TRBJ1-4, with TRBD1 identical over 9 bases. CDR3 size: 14 residues. V was pared by 6 bases and J by 8 bases, with 7 bases of the junction left unmatched. CDR1 is ENHRY, CDR2 SYGVKD, per germline. CDR3 nucleotide sequence: TGTGCCATCAGGGGGACAGGGTGGATGGAAAAACTGTTTTTT. Translated: CAIRGTGWMEKLFF.

This clone was seen only once. The rearrangement joins TRBV7-9 to TRBJ2-3; D may be TRBD2 (6 bases). Trimming left V 2 bases short and J 6 bases short, with 15 bases between. Looked up from germline, CDR1 is SEHNR and CDR2 is FQNEAQ (reference sequence). The CDR3 is made up of 15 amino acids. The CDR3 protein is CASSLYRGAGDTQYF. CDR3 DNA sequence: TGTGCCAGCAGCTTATACCGCGGGGCAGGGGATACGCAGTATTTT.

V and J are TRBV10-2 and TRBJ2-3; possible D gene TRBD2, 6 bases. The CDR3 runs 16 residues. V gave up 2 bases and J gave up 9 bases, with 21 bases separating them. Germline-derived CDR1 and CDR2 are WSHSY and SAAADI. The DNA of the CDR3 is TGCGCCAGCAGTGAGCCTGACCGGGACTCCCGTGGAACGCAGTATTTT. Protein product: CASSEPDRDSRGTQYF.

The chain carries TRBV15 and TRBJ2-3; D may be TRBD2 (5 bases). CDR1 is LNHNV, CDR2 YYDKDF, per germline (reference sequence). With 8 bases removed from V and 2 bases from J, the gap between germline ends came to 11 bases. The CDR3 runs to 13 residues. CDR3 region: CATSLDSTDTQYF. The CDR3 nucleotides read TGTGCCACCTCCCTGGACTCCACAGATACGCAGTATTTT.

The V call is TRBV28, the J call TRBJ2-7; 7 positions agree with TRBD2. The CDR3 is 15 residues long. V shed 4 bases, J shed 2 bases, and the junction held 8 bases outside the gene matches. Germline lookup yields CDR1 MDHEN and CDR2 SYDVKM. The CDR3 nucleotides read TGTGCCAGCAGTTGGCCCGTAGCGGGTACCTACGAGCAGTACTTC. It codes for CASSWPVAGTYEQYF.

This clone was seen a single time. The V call is TRBV2, the J call TRBJ2-7; a possible D gene is TRBD2 (6 bases). Germline lookup yields CDR1 SNHLY and CDR2 FYNNEI. Trimming took off 2 bases at V and 13 bases at J, with 15 bases between the two ends. This CDR3 spans 12 amino acids. CDR3 in DNA: TGTGCCAGCAGTGAAATCCCGGGGGTTGATTACTTC. Translated, it gives CASSEIPGVDYF.

This rearrangement joins TRBV11-2 to TRBJ1-4, with D possibly TRBD1 on 6 matching bases. V was clipped by 5 bases and J by 8 bases, with 18 bases between them. CDR1 SGHAT and CDR2 FQNNGV come from the germline V gene. This CDR3 contains 15 residues. CDR3 in amino acids: CASSKNRDLPEKLFF. DNA for the CDR3: TGTGCCAGCAGCAAAAACAGGGATCTCCCCGAAAAACTGTTTTTT.

The rearrangement joins TRBV19 to TRBJ2-1, with 10 bases identical to TRBD2. The trim removed 11 bases at V and 10 bases at J, leaving 11 bases unmatched. Germline V gene lookup returns CDR1 LNHDA and CDR2 SQIVND (reference sequence). The CDR3 loop spans 13 amino acids. The CDR3 reads CASAILAGAEQFF. The CDR3 bases are TGTGCCTCCGCGATTCTAGCGGGAGCCGAGCAGTTCTTC.

The chain combines TRBV28 with TRBJ2-2; 7 bases line up with TRBD2. Trimming cost V 8 bases and J 5 bases; bases outside gene matches: 2. CDR1 MDHEN and CDR2 SYDVKM come from the germline V gene. The CDR3 length is 12 residues. The CDR3 protein is CASWTSTGELFF. Written as DNA, the CDR3 is TGTGCCAGCTGGACTAGTACCGGGGAGCTGTTTTTT.